The rows below give T cell receptor beta chains drawn from one sample of a study of cytomegalovirus exposure and HLA in healthy donors. Repertoires were generated with immunoSEQ multiplex PCR, while TCRdb's copy carries only in-frame clones and drops some. This sample has some 180,000 clones, with about 85% found just once. The material sequenced was PBMCs. The receptors derive from a man younger than 40 in good health and CMV-seropositive. The CDR3 runs from the conserved cysteine through the conserved F or W. A D gene is named only where the DNA matches it firmly. Size values are once, few and many counts, or a class for expanded clones, and some rows have none.

V,length,J,size,D,DNA,CDR3
TRBV18,16,TRBJ2-1,-,TRBD2,TGTGCCAGCTCACCTCCGGGACTAGCGGTTTACAATGAGCAGTTCTTC,CASSPPGLAVYNEQFF
TRBV5-6,16,TRBJ1-1,-,TRBD1,TGTGCCAGCAGCGCATACAGGGGTTCTTGGAACACTGAAGCTTTCTTT,CASSAYRGSWNTEAFF
TRBV7-9,16,TRBJ2-1,-,TRBD2,TGTTCCAGCAGCTTAGCACTAGCGGAGACCTACAATGAGCAGTTCTTC,CSSSLALAETYNEQFF
TRBV2,15,TRBJ2-6,-,-,TGTGCCAGCATGTTAAGGAGCTCTGGGGCCAACGTCCTGACTTTC,CASMLRSSGANVLTF
TRBV5-1,15,TRBJ2-5,-,-,TGCGCCAGCAGCTCCGCCGTGGGAGGGGGGGAGACCCAGTACTTC,CASSSAVGGGETQYF
TRBV4-1,13,TRBJ2-7,-,-,TGCGCCAGCAGCCCCCGGAGCTCCTACGAGCAGTACTTC,CASSPRSSYEQYF
TRBV6-5,13,TRBJ1-2,-,-,TGTGCCAGCAGTTATTCAGGAACAGGCGGCTACACCTTC,CASSYSGTGGYTF
TRBV12-5,13,TRBJ1-5,-,-,TGTGCTAGTGGTTTGTGGGGAGATCAGCCCCAGCATTTT,CASGLWGDQPQHF
TRBV5-6,16,TRBJ2-1,-,TRBD2,TGTGCCAGCAGCCGACTAGCGGGAGAATCCTACAATGAGCAGTTCTTC,CASSRLAGESYNEQFF
TRBV30,13,TRBJ2-2,once,TRBD1,TGTGCCTGGAGTGGACAGGGTATCGGGGAGCTGTTTTTT,CAWSGQGIGELFF
TRBV11-3,17,TRBJ1-1,-,TRBD1,TGTGCCAGCAGCTTAGGGGGTGACAGGGGGCGGAACACTGAAGCTTTCTTT,CASSLGGDRGRNTEAFF
TRBV7-8,14,TRBJ2-1,-,TRBD1,TGTGCCAGCACCCGGGACAGGGGTTACAATGAGCAGTTCTTC,CASTRDRGYNEQFF
TRBV21-1,17,TRBJ2-2,-,-,TGTGCCAGCAGCAAGAAAGGGGACATCCCGAACACCGGGGAGCTGTTTTTT,CASSKKGDIPNTGELFF
TRBV7-9,12,TRBJ1-1,-,-,TGTTCCAGCCGAAACGGGGGTCCTGAAGCTTTCTTT,CSSRNGGPEAFF
TRBV19,15,TRBJ2-7,-,TRBD1,TGTGCCAGTAGTCTTGGGACAGGGTGGAGGTACGAGCAGTACTTC,CASSLGTGWRYEQYF
TRBV11-2,16,TRBJ2-1,-,-,TGTGCCAGCAGCTTAGGTGAGGGAAGACCCTACAATGAGCAGTTCTTC,CASSLGEGRPYNEQFF
TRBV11-3,16,TRBJ2-2,-,TRBD2,TGTGCCAGCAGCCCCCCCGGCGGGAGAACCGCCGGGGAGCTGTTTTTT,CASSPPGGRTAGELFF
TRBV6-5,13,TRBJ1-2,-,-,TGTGCCAGCAGGACTATGAATCAAGGGGGCTACACCTTC,CASRTMNQGGYTF
TRBV30,16,TRBJ1-2,-,-,TGTGCCTGGAGTGTGGGGGCCCATGGGGCTAACTATGGCTACACCTTC,CAWSVGAHGANYGYTF
TRBV6-5,15,TRBJ2-1,once,TRBD2,TGTGCCAGCAGCCCCGGGACTAGCGGGGTGTATGAGCAGTTCTTC,CASSPGTSGVYEQFF
TRBV5-1,16,TRBJ2-3,-,TRBD1,TGCGCCAGCAGCCCCGGGGACAGGGGAAGTGCAGATACGCAGTATTTT,CASSPGDRGSADTQYF
TRBV9,14,TRBJ2-1,-,TRBD2,TGTGCCAGCAGCGTAGGCGGGAGTGGTGATGAGCAGTTCTTC,CASSVGGSGDEQFF
TRBV9,17,TRBJ2-2,-,TRBD2,TGTGCCAGCAGTCCGGCCCCGGGAGGCGGAAACACCGGGGAGCTGTTTTTT,CASSPAPGGGNTGELFF
TRBV29-1,12,TRBJ1-2,-,-,TGCAGCGTTCTATGGGGGGGCGGCGGCTACACCTTC,CSVLWGGGGYTF
TRBV13,15,TRBJ2-5,-,TRBD1,TGTGCCAGCAGCTTAGTTGGGACAGACCAAGAGACCCAGTACTTC,CASSLVGTDQETQYF
TRBV6-5,15,TRBJ1-5,-,TRBD1,TGTGCCAGCAGTTACTCCTGGACAGGTGATCAGCCCCAGCATTTT,CASSYSWTGDQPQHF
TRBV7-7,15,TRBJ2-5,-,-,TGTGCTAGCAGCTGGAGCCGGGACTCACAAGAGACCCAGTACTTC,CASSWSRDSQETQYF
TRBV5-1,15,TRBJ2-3,-,TRBD2,TGCGCCAGCAGCCTACTAGCGGGGGAAGGAGATACGCAGTATTTT,CASSLLAGEGDTQYF
TRBV27,11,TRBJ1-4,-,-,TGTGCCAGCAGTTCCGGCAGGGGACTGTTTTTT,CASSSGRGLFF